The 26 T cell receptor beta chains given below trace back to one sample, sequenced in a study of cytomegalovirus exposure and HLA in healthy donors (dated by TCRdb to 2017 to 2019). The library was made by the immunoSEQ multiplex PCR assay. For the multiplex PCR, a mixture combining 60 forward primers for TCR Vbeta segments and 13 reverse primers for TCR Jbeta segments was used. TCRdb retrieved this table from immuneACCESS and kept in-frame rearrangements only. Not all clones are present; in checked studies, unresolved V genes account for under half, and no reason is known for the remainder. The sample includes 150,000 to 200,000 clones, with more than 70% observed a single time. Around 8% of the sample comes from the top ten. The sample taken for sequencing was PBMCs. These receptors were taken from a woman aged 40 to 50 in good health and CMV-seropositive.

V usage is TRBV25-1 and J usage is TRBJ1-1; unclear D gene. CDR3 length equals 14 residues. CDR1 is MGHDK and CDR2 is SYGVNS in the germline V gene. V was pared by 1 base and J by 5 bases, with 11 bases between. The CDR3 bases are TGTGCCAGCAGTGAATTCGACCGGGTGACTGAAGCTTTCTTT. It translates to CASSEFDRVTEAFF.

The rearrangement joins TRBV19 to TRBJ1-2, with a possible D match to TRBD1 (5 bases). The CDR3 length is 15 residues. Germline values: CDR1 LNHDA, CDR2 SQIVND (reference sequence). Trimming took 1 base from V and 3 from J, leaving 12 bases between them. The chain's CDR3 is CASSIADSEYYGYTF. The CDR3 nucleotides read TGTGCCAGTAGTATAGCCGACAGCGAGTACTATGGCTACACCTTC.

This sequence joins TRBV2 and TRBJ2-7; 11 bases agree with TRBD2. This CDR3 is 14 amino acids long. Unmatched junction bases numbered 5, after V lost 5 bases and J lost 5 bases. The germline V gene has CDR1 SNHLY and CDR2 FYNNEI. CDR3 amino acids: CASSKTSGNHEQYF. The CDR3 region has the DNA TGTGCCAGCAGTAAGACTAGCGGGAATCACGAGCAGTACTTC.

The rearrangement joins TRBV5-1 to TRBJ1-1; D is perhaps TRBD1 (5 bases). Germline assignment: CDR1 SGHRS and CDR2 YFSETQ. The CDR3 length is 15 residues. V was shortened by 4 bases and J by 0 bases, with 13 bases between the two germline ends. In DNA, the CDR3 is TGCGCCAGCAGCCCAACGACAGTTATGAACACTGAAGCTTTCTTT. It codes for CASSPTTVMNTEAFF.

The V gene is TRBV28, the J gene TRBJ2-7; 7 nucleotides line up with TRBD1. Germline V gives CDR1 MDHEN, CDR2 SYDVKM. V trimming: 7 bases; J trimming: 0 bases; junction bases outside the gene matches: 6. CDR3 length equals 14 residues. The CDR3 is CASTKDRSSYEQYF. The CDR3, as DNA: TGTGCCAGCACCAAGGACAGGAGCTCCTACGAGCAGTACTTC.

This clone was recorded a few times. The chain recombines TRBV5-1 with TRBJ2-2, with D perhaps matching TRBD1 (8 bases). CDR3 length: 16 residues. Trimming took 0 bases from V and 6 from J, leaving 15 bases between them. Germline values: CDR1 SGHRS, CDR2 YFSETQ. CDR3 sequence reads: CASSLEAGQVAGELFF. The DNA for the CDR3 is TGCGCCAGCAGCTTGGAAGCGGGACAGGTAGCCGGGGAGCTGTTTTTT.

This chain's CDR3 is CSVGKLRYQVTTEAFF. The DNA of the CDR3 is TGCAGCGTTGGGAAACTTCGTTATCAGGTAACCACTGAAGCTTTCTTT. The rearrangement joins TRBV29-1 to TRBJ1-1; D gene ambiguous. Germline V gene lookup returns CDR1 SQVTM and CDR2 ANQGSEA. This CDR3 has 16 amino acids. Trimming shortened V by 4 bases and J by 4 bases, and 22 bases separated the two germline ends. Variable domain in full (rest from reference TRBV29-1 and TRBJ1-1): SAVISQKPSRDICQRGTSLTIQCQVDSQVTMMFWYRQQPGQSLTLIATANQGSEATYESGFVIDKFPISRPNLTFSTLTVSNMSPEDSSIYLCSVGKLRYQVTTEAFFGQGTRLTVV.

The V gene is TRBV4-2, the J gene TRBJ2-3, with 11 positions matching TRBD2. The trim removed 5 bases at V and 6 bases at J, leaving 10 bases unmatched. Germline V gene sequence: CDR1 LGHNA, CDR2 YNFKEQ. The CDR3 totals 16 residues. The CDR3, as DNA: TGTGCCAGCAGCACACGCGGACTAGCGGGTGGGGATACGCAGTATTTT. Translating it yields CASSTRGLAGGDTQYF.

The chain is built from TRBV6-1 and TRBJ2-2; D is uncertain. The germline V and J ends were trimmed by 2 bases and 4 bases, with 5 bases remaining between them. CDR1 and CDR2 (germline): MNHNS, SASEGT. This CDR3 spans 13 amino acids. The CDR3 loop is CASSELGTGELFF. In DNA form, the CDR3 reads TGTGCCAGCAGTGAACTAGGCACCGGGGAGCTGTTTTTT.

The sample holds one count of this clone. The rearrangement uses TRBV19 and TRBJ1-5, with no clear D. This CDR3 region has 16 residues. Germline V CDR1 and CDR2: LNHDA, SQIVND (reference sequence). V shed 2 bases and J shed 4 bases, with 15 bases lying between them. CDR3 bases: TGTGCCAGTAGTATACTGGAGCGGAGCGGAAATCAGCCCCAGCATTTT. It specifies CASSILERSGNQPQHF.

In the case of this clone: Other DNA sequences in this specimen translate into the identical CDR3. The J gene is TRBJ1-2, the V gene TRBV5-1, with TRBD1 matching over 8 bases. The trim removed 0 bases at V and 4 bases at J, leaving 2 bases unmatched. This CDR3 is built from 14 residues. CDR1 and CDR2 (germline): SGHRS, YFSETQ. This chain's CDR3 is CASSLGGTGYGYTF. The CDR3 DNA reads TGCGCCAGCAGCTTGGGAGGGACAGGCTATGGCTACACCTTC. The full variable domain, rest sourced from reference TRBV5-1 and TRBJ1-2, is KAGVTQTPRYLIKTRGQQVTLSCSPISGHRSVSWYQQTPGQGLQFLFEYFSETQRNKGNFPGRFSGRQFSNSRSEMNVSTLELGDSALYLCASSLGGTGYGYTFGSGTRLTVV.

The chain has TRBV20-1 and TRBJ1-2; no firm D call. V was shortened by 6 bases and J by 6 bases, with 11 bases between the two germline ends. This CDR3 has 11 residues. Germline V CDR1 and CDR2: DFQATT, SNEGSKA (reference sequence). As DNA, the CDR3 is TGCAGTGCCCGCTTGAGCAATGGCTACACCTTC. The encoded protein is CSARLSNGYTF.

The CDR3 sequence is CASSLSGQGFQPQHF. In DNA form, the CDR3 reads TGTGCCAGCAGTTTATCAGGACAGGGGTTTCAGCCCCAGCATTTT. The chain has TRBV27 and TRBJ1-5; 9 bases align to TRBD1. In germline, CDR1 is MNHEY, CDR2 SMNVEV (reference sequence). The CDR3 has 15 amino acids. V lost 0 bases, J lost 6 bases, and 3 bases stayed unmatched.

This clone was seen a single time. The chain combines TRBV19 with TRBJ1-1, with D maybe TRBD1 (6 bases). CDR3 size: 14 residues. The V end was cut by 3 bases, the J end by 1 base, with 9 bases between. Per the germline V gene, CDR1 is LNHDA and CDR2 is SQIVND (reference sequence). The CDR3 sequence: CASSIVGANTEAFF. The CDR3 nucleotides read TGTGCCAGTAGTATCGTGGGGGCGAACACTGAAGCTTTCTTT.

Only a few counts were recorded for this clone. The chain links TRBV5-4 to TRBJ1-2; D call uncertain. Trimming took 4 bases from V and 3 from J, leaving 10 bases between them. Germline V CDR1 and CDR2: SGHNT, YYREEE (reference sequence). There are 13 residues in the CDR3. CDR3 loop: CASSPGRDYGYTF. The DNA of the CDR3 is TGTGCCAGCAGCCCGGGGAGGGACTATGGCTACACCTTC.

This rearrangement joins TRBV9 to TRBJ2-1; a weak D match, TRBD1 (5 bases). Germline V gene data show CDR1 as SGDLS and CDR2 as YYNGEE. V was shortened by 2 bases and J by 6 bases, with 9 bases between the two germline ends. The CDR3 extends over 13 amino acids. Here the CDR3 DNA reads TGTGCCAGCAGCGTGGGGCCATCCAATGAGCAGTTCTTC. Protein: CASSVGPSNEQFF.

This clone was detected only a few times. The J gene is TRBJ1-4, the V gene TRBV7-9; no reliable D call. The CDR3 contains 14 residues. The germline gives CDR1 SEHNR, CDR2 FQNEAQ (reference sequence). Between the trimmed V and J ends, which lost 5 bases and 8 bases, there was a span of 15 bases. CDR3 sequence reads: CASSPRRGSEKLFF. The CDR3 nucleotides read TGTGCCAGCAGCCCCAGACGGGGTTCCGAAAAACTGTTTTTT.

The chain employs TRBV6-5 and TRBJ1-3; TRBD1 might be the D (6 bases). The V gene's germline CDR1 is MNHEY and CDR2 SVGAGI. The CDR3 runs to 13 residues. V gave up 2 bases and J gave up 4 bases, with 6 bases separating them. The CDR3 sequence is CASSYGQGNTIYF. The CDR3 coding sequence is TGTGCCAGCAGTTACGGACAGGGAAACACCATATATTTT.

J is TRBJ1-1 and V is TRBV5-4, with D unresolved. Between the trimmed V and J ends, which lost 3 bases and 0 bases, there was a span of 12 bases. The CDR3 loop spans 15 amino acids. The germline V gene encodes CDR1 SGHNT and CDR2 YYREEE (reference sequence). The CDR3 loop is CASSSRKSLNTEAFF. The CDR3 DNA reads as TGTGCCAGCAGCTCCCGTAAGAGTTTGAACACTGAAGCTTTCTTT.

The J gene is TRBJ2-5, the V gene TRBV4-2; D may be TRBD1 (6 bases). The J call is in doubt because the DNA end fits TRBJ2-7 better. The CDR3 length is 17 residues. CDR1 is LGHNA and CDR2 is YNFKEQ in the germline V gene. CDR3 sequence reads: CASSQEATGIFSYEQYF. Here the CDR3 DNA reads TGTGCCAGCAGCCAAGAGGCAACAGGGATCTTTTCCTACGAGCAGTACTTC.

Here the CDR3 reads CSARTEGKLFF. DNA for the CDR3: TGCAGTGCTAGGACCGAGGGAAAACTGTTTTTT. The chain links TRBV20-1 to TRBJ1-4; the D is unclear. V lost 3 bases and J 10 bases, leaving 9 bases between the germline ends. CDR1 is DFQATT, CDR2 SNEGSKA, per germline (reference sequence). This CDR3 contains 11 residues.

This chain uses TRBV19 with TRBJ2-1; 8 bases are a match to TRBD2. The V gene's germline CDR1 is LNHDA and CDR2 SQIVND (reference sequence). V was pared by 3 bases and J by 9 bases, with 7 bases of the junction left unmatched. The CDR3 has 14 residues. The CDR3 sequence: CASSIRREAVEQFF. The CDR3 DNA reads TGTGCCAGTAGTATCCGGCGGGAGGCCGTTGAGCAGTTCTTC.

The sample holds one count of this clone. The V call is TRBV15, the J call TRBJ1-5; D is unresolved. Germline CDR1 reads LNHNV; CDR2 reads YYDKDF (reference sequence). Trimming removed 0 bases from V and 4 bases from J, with 16 bases in between. CDR3 length equals 17 residues. CDR3 protein: CATSRDRNRLVNQPQHF. In nucleotides, the CDR3 is TGTGCCACCAGCAGAGATCGGAACAGATTGGTAAATCAGCCCCAGCATTTT.

The V and J genes are TRBV7-2 and TRBJ2-5; 8 nucleotides line up with TRBD1. The closer fit of TRBJ2-7 to the DNA end suggests the J call may be wrong. This CDR3 region has 16 residues. The germline gives CDR1 SGHTA, CDR2 FQGNSA. CDR3 sequence reads: CASSGDRGRRLYEQYF. DNA of the CDR3: TGTGCCAGCAGCGGAGACAGGGGCCGCCGTCTCTACGAGCAGTACTTC.

The chain carries TRBV19 and TRBJ2-3, with 9 bases fitting TRBD1. Germline-derived CDR1 and CDR2 are LNHDA and SQIVND (reference sequence). Losses at the gene ends were 3 bases for V and 7 bases for J; bases not matched to a gene: 5. This CDR3 spans 14 amino acids. This chain's CDR3 is CASSITGGRYTQYF. CDR3 DNA: TGTGCCAGTAGTATTACAGGGGGCAGGTATACGCAGTATTTT.

The chain recombines TRBV4-3 with TRBJ2-7; D ambiguous. V shed 3 bases and J shed 7 bases, with 10 bases lying between them. Germline V gene lookup returns CDR1 LGHNA and CDR2 YSLEER. The CDR3 covers 12 residues. The CDR3 nucleotides are TGCGCCAGCAGCCACTTGTACGGGGAGCAGTACTTC. Protein: CASSHLYGEQYF.